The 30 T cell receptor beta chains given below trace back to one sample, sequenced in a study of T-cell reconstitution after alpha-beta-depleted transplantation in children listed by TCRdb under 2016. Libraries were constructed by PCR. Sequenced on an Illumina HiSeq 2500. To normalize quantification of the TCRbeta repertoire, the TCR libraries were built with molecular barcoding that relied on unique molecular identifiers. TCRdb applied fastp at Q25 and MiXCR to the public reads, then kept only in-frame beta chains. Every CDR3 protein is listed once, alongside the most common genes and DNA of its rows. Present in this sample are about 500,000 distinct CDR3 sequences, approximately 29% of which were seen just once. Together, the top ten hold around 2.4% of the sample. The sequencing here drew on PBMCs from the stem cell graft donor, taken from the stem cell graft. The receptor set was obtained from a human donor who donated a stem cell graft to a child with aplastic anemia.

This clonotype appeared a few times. CDR3 coding DNA: TGCAGCGTTGAAACAGACATCCCGGCCTCCTACAATGAGCAGTTCTTC. Translated, it gives CSVETDIPASYNEQFF. V gene TRBV29-1 combines with J gene TRBJ2-1; D is unresolved. The V and J ends lost 2 bases and 0 bases respectively, with 14 bases between them. The germline V gene encodes CDR1 SQVTM and CDR2 ANQGSEA. The CDR3 extends over 16 amino acids.

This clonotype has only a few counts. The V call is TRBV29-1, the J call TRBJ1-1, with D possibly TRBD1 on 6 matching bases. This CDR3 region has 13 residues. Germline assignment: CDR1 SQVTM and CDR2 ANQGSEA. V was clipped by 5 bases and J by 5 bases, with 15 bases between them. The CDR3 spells CSVRPGAVTEAFF. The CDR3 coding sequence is TGCAGCGTTCGGCCGGGGGCGGTGACTGAAGCTTTCTTT.

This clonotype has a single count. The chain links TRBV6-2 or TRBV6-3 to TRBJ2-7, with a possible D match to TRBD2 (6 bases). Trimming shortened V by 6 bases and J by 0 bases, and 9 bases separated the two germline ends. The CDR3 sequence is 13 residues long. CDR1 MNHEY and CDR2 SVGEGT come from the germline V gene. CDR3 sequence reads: CASRRGSSYEQYV. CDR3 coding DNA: TGTGCCAGCAGGCGGGGTTCCTCCTACGAGCAGTACGTC.

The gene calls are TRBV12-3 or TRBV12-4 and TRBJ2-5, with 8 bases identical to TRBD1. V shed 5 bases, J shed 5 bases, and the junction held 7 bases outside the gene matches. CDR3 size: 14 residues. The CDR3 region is CASSLTGGRETQYF. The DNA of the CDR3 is TGTGCCAGCAGTCTCACAGGGGGGCGTGAGACCCAGTACTTC.

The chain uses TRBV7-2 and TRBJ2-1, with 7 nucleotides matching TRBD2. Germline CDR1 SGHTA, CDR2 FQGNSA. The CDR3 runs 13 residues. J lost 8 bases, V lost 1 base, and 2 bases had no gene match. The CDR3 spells CASSLGLAHEQFF. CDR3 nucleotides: TGTGCCAGCAGCTTAGGACTAGCCCATGAGCAGTTCTTC.

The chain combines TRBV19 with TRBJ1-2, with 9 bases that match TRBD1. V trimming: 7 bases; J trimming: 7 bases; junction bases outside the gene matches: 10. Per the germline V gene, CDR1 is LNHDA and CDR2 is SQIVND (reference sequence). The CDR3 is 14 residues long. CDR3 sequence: CASNSAGQGRGYTF. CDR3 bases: TGTGCCAGTAATTCAGCGGGACAGGGTCGTGGCTACACCTTC.

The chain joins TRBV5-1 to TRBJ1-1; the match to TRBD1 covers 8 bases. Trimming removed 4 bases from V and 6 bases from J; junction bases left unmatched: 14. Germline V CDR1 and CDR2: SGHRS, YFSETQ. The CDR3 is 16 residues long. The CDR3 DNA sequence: TGCGCCAGCAGCATACAAATTGGACAGGGATTAGCTGAAGCTTTCTTT. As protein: CASSIQIGQGLAEAFF.

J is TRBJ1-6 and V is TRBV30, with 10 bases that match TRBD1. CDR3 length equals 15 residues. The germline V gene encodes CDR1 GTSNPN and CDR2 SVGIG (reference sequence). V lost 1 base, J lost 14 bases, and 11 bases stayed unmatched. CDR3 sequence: CAWSAKGQGFITLHF. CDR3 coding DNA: TGTGCCTGGAGTGCTAAGGGACAGGGGTTTATCACCCTCCACTTT.

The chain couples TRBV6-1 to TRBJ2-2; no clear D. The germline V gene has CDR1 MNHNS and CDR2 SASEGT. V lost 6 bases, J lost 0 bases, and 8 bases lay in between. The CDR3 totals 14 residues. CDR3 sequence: CASRPLPNTGELFF. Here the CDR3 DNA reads TGTGCCAGCAGACCCCTGCCGAACACCGGGGAGCTGTTTTTT.

The CDR3 spells CASSEAGNTGELFF. CDR3 coding DNA: TGCGCCAGCAGTGAGGCGGGCAACACCGGGGAGCTGTTTTTT. This sequence joins TRBV10-2 and TRBJ2-2, with a tentative D call TRBD2 (5 bases). The CDR3 sequence is 14 residues long. V lost 2 bases and J lost 2, with 6 bases in between. Looked up from germline, CDR1 is WSHSY and CDR2 is SAAADI.

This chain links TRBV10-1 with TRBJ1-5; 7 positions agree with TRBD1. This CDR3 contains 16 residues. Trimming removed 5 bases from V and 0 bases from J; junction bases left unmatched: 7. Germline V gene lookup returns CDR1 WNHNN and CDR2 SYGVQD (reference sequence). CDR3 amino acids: CASSRDREASNQPQHF. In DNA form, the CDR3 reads TGCGCCAGCAGTCGAGACAGGGAGGCTAGCAATCAGCCCCAGCATTTT.

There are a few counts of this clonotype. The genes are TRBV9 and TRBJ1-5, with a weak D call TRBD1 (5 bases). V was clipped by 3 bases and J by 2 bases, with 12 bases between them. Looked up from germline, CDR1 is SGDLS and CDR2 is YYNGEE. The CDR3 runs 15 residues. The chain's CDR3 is CASSAGRDGNQPQHF. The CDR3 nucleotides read TGTGCCAGCAGCGCCGGGCGGGACGGCAATCAGCCCCAGCATTTT.

CDR3 bases: TGTGCCAGCAGCTTAGTTTGGAGAGGTGGCAATGAGCAGTTCTTC. Protein: CASSLVWRGGNEQFF. The V call is TRBV7-2, the J call TRBJ2-1; no reliable D call. The CDR3 is 15 amino acids. The germline CDR1 and CDR2 sequences are SGHTA and FQGNSA. V lost 1 base and J lost 6, with 13 bases in between.

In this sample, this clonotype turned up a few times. The CDR3 DNA follows: TGTGCCAGCAGCTCGGGCACGACAAACATTCAGTACTTC. Translation gives CASSSGTTNIQYF. The gene calls are TRBV5-6 and TRBJ2-4; no reliable D call. CDR3 length equals 13 residues. V lost 3 bases, J lost 6 bases, and 10 bases lay in between. Germline CDR1 reads SGHDT; CDR2 reads YYEEEE.

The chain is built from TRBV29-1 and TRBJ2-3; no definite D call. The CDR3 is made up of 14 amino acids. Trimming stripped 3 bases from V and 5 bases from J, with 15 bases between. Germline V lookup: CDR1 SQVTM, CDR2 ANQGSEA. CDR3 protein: CSVEIPISRDTQYF. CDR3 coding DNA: TGCAGCGTTGAGATCCCGATTTCTAGAGATACGCAGTATTTT.

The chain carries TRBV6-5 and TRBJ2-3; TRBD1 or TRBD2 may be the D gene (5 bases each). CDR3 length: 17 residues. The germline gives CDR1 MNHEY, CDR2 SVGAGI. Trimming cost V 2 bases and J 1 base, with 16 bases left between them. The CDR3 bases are TGTGCCAGCAGTTACCGAGGGGCGTTTGTGGGCACAGATACGCAGTATTTT. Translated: CASSYRGAFVGTDTQYF.

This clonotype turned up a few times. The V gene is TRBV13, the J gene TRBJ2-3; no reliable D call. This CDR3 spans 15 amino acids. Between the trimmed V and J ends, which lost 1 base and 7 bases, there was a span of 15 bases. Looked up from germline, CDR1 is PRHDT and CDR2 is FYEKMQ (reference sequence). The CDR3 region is CASSLVPDGTNTQYF. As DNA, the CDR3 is TGTGCCAGCAGCTTAGTCCCGGACGGTACAAATACGCAGTATTTT.

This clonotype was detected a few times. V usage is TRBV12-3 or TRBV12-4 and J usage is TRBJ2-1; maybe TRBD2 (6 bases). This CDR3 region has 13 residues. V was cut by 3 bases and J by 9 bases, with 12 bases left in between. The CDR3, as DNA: TGTGCCAGCAGTTTGACTAGGCTCGGTGAGCAGTTCTTC. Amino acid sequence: CASSLTRLGEQFF.

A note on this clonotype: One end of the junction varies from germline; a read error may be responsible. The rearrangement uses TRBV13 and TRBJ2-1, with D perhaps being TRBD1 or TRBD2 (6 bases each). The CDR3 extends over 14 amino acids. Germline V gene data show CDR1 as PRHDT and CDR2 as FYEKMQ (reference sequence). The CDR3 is CDSSPGASYNEQFF. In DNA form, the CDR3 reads TGTGACAGCAGCCCGGGGGCGTCCTACAATGAGCAGTTCTTC. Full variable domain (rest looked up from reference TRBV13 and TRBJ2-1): AAGVIQSPRHLIKEKRETATLKCYPIPRHDTVYWYQQGPGQDPQFLISFYEKMQSDKGSIPDRFSAQQFSDYHSELNMSSLELGDSALYFCDSSPGASYNEQFFGPGTRLTVL.

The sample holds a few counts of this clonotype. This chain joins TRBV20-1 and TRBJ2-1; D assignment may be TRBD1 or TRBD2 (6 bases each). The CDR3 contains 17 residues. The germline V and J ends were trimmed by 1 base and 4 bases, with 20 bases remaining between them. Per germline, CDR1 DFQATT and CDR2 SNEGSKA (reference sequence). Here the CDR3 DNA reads TGCAGTGCTAGAGTTCTCCCTACTGGAGGGACATACAATGAGCAGTTCTTC. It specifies CSARVLPTGGTYNEQFF.

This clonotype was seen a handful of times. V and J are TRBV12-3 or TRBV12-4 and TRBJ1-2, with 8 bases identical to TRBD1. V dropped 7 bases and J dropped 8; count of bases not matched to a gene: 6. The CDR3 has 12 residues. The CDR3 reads CASTDRGKGYTF. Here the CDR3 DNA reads TGTGCCAGCACCGACAGGGGAAAGGGCTACACCTTC.

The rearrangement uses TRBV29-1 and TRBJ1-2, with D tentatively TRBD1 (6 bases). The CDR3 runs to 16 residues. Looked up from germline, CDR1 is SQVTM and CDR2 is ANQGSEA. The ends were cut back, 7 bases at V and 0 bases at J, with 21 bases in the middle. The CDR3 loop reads CSAGGGQIGANYGYTF. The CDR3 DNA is TGCAGCGCTGGGGGGGGGCAGATAGGAGCTAACTATGGCTACACCTTC.

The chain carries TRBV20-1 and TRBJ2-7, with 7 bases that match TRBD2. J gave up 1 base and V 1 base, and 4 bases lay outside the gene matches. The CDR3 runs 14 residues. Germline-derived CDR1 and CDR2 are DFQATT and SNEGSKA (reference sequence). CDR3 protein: CSARAGGPSYEQYF. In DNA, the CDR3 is TGCAGTGCTAGAGCGGGAGGTCCTTCCTACGAGCAGTACTTC.

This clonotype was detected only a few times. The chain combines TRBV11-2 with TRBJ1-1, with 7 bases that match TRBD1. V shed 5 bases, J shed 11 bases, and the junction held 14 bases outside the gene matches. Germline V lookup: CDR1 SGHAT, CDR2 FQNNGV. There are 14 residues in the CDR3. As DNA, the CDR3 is TGTGCCAGCAGCCCGACAGGGCTCAGATTCGGGGCTTTCTTT. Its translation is CASSPTGLRFGAFF.

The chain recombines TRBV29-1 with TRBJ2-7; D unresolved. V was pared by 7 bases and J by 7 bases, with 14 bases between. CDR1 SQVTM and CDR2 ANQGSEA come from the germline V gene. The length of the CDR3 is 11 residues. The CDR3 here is CSADSYGEQYF. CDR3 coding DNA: TGCAGCGCCGACTCTTACGGGGAGCAGTACTTC.

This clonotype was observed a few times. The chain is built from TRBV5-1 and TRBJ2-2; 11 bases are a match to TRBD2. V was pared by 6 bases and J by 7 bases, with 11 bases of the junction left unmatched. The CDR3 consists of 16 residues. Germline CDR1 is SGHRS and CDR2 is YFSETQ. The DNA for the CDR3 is TGCGCCAGCAATCAAGCTAGCGGGAGGAATATCGGGGAGCTGTTTTTT. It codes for CASNQASGRNIGELFF.

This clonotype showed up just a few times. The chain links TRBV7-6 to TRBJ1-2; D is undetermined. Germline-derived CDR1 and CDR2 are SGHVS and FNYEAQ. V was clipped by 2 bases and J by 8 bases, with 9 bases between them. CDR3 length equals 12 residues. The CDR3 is CASSLSGRGYTF. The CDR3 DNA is TGTGCCAGCAGCTTATCAGGCAGAGGCTACACCTTC.

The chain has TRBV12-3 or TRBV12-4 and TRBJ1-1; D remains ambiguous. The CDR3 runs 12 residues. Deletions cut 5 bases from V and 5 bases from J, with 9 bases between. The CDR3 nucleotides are TGTGCCAGCAGTCATGGACTGACTGAAGCTTTCTTT. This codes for CASSHGLTEAFF.

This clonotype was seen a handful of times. The CDR3 nucleotides read TGTGCCAGTAGACAGGGGGCTATGAACACTGAAGCTTTCTTT. It translates to CASRQGAMNTEAFF. This sequence joins TRBV19 and TRBJ1-1; 9 bases are a match to TRBD1. CDR1 and CDR2 from the germline V gene are LNHDA and SQIVND (reference sequence). The CDR3 is made up of 14 amino acids. V gave up 6 bases and J gave up 0 bases; unmatched junction bases: 2.

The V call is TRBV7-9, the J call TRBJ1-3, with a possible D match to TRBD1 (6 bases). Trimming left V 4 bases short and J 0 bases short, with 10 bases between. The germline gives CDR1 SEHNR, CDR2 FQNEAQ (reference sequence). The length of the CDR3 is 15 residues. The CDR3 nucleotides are TGTGCCAGCAGCTGGACAGCTCGCTCTGGAAACACCATATATTTT. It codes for CASSWTARSGNTIYF.